These 30 T cell receptor beta chains came from one sample sequenced in a study of beta chain features in type 1 diabetes. General observations from the study: All four CD4+ subsets from Type 1 diabetes patients carried moderately but significantly shorter TCRB CDR3s.

No antigens are known for them. Investigators reverse transcribed all isolated RNA, so they sequenced expressed TCRB transcripts. Measured with immunoSEQ multiplex PCR; TCRdb has only the in-frame clones, and not every one. This repertoire shows 500,000 to 800,000 clones, roughly 12% found once; its top ten account for around 0.12%. Material for sequencing was naive CD4+ T cells from blood. The receptors were gathered from a man aged 25-40 years with type 1 diabetes.

Points on this clone: In the same sample, other DNA sequences code for this CDR3. This rearrangement joins TRBV30 to TRBJ1-2; D may be TRBD1 (5 bases). CDR1 is GTSNPN and CDR2 is SVGIG in the germline V gene (reference sequence). The V gene lost 1 base and the J gene lost 8 bases, with 8 bases spanning the gap. CDR3 length equals 11 residues. The CDR3 DNA sequence: TGTGCCTGGAGTGCAGGGTACGGCTACACCTTC. Translating gives CAWSAGYGYTF.

This clone was seen more than once but under ten times. The V and J genes are TRBV29-1 and TRBJ1-2; possibly TRBD1 for D (6 bases). The length of the CDR3 is 13 residues. V lost 4 bases, J lost 7 bases, and 16 bases lay in between. From germline, CDR1 is SQVTM and CDR2 ANQGSEA. DNA of the CDR3: TGCAGCGTTGCGGGTAGGAACAGGGCTGGCTACACCTTC. The encoded protein is CSVAGRNRAGYTF.

V usage is TRBV2 and J usage is TRBJ2-1; weak D call: TRBD1 (5 bases). The CDR3 totals 13 residues. Trimming removed 6 bases from V and 3 bases from J, with 9 bases in between. Germline values: CDR1 SNHLY, CDR2 FYNNEI. Here the CDR3 reads CASRAGLYNEQFF. The CDR3 nucleotides read TGTGCCAGCAGGGCAGGGCTCTACAATGAGCAGTTCTTC.

The CDR3 DNA sequence: TGTGCCAGCAGCTCCATGGACAGGGGGCACTACGAGCAGTACTTC. Translated: CASSSMDRGHYEQYF. The chain couples TRBV7-8 to TRBJ2-7, with 11 bases fitting TRBD1. This CDR3 comprises 15 residues. CDR1 and CDR2 (germline): SGHVS, FQNEAQ. J lost 3 bases, V lost 4 bases, and 5 bases had no gene match.

The chain uses TRBV6-6 and TRBJ2-7, with D possibly TRBD1 on 5 matching bases. V lost 4 bases and J 3 bases, leaving 7 bases between the germline ends. The CDR3 is made up of 12 amino acids. Germline V gives CDR1 MNHNY, CDR2 SVGAGI (reference sequence). Written as DNA, the CDR3 is TGTGCCAGCAGTTCAGACAGCTACGAGCAGTACTTC. This codes for CASSSDSYEQYF.

This clone was seen a few times. The rearrangement links TRBV19 to TRBJ1-1; 7 bases match TRBD1. This CDR3 contains 14 residues. Germline V gene sequence: CDR1 LNHDA, CDR2 SQIVND (reference sequence). Trimming cost V 7 bases and J 0 bases; bases outside gene matches: 5. The CDR3 here is CASNTGQMNTEAFF. The CDR3 DNA sequence: TGTGCCAGTAATACGGGACAGATGAACACTGAAGCTTTCTTT.

This clone was detected only a few times. The V call is TRBV27, the J call TRBJ2-7; 7 bases are shared with TRBD1. After removal of 5 bases from V and 4 bases from J, the junction contained 8 bases not matched to a gene. Germline lookup yields CDR1 MNHEY and CDR2 SMNVEV (reference sequence). This CDR3 spans 14 amino acids. In nucleotides, the CDR3 is TGTGCCAGCAGTCGCCCCGGGACAGAGTACGAGCAGTACTTC. Translated: CASSRPGTEYEQYF.

This sequence joins TRBV5-4 and TRBJ2-2, with TRBD1 identical over 7 bases. After removal of 4 bases from V and 4 bases from J, the junction contained 10 bases not matched to a gene. Germline V CDR1 and CDR2: SGHNT, YYREEE (reference sequence). The length of the CDR3 is 16 residues. In nucleotides, the CDR3 is TGTGCCAGCAGCAAAAGACAGGGTATGGGCACCGGGGAGCTGTTTTTT. Amino acids: CASSKRQGMGTGELFF.

This clone was recorded a few times. The gene calls are TRBV7-2 and TRBJ1-6; no clear D. The CDR3 totals 13 residues. Looked up from germline, CDR1 is SGHTA and CDR2 is FQGNSA. The ends were cut back, 2 bases at V and 15 bases at J, with 14 bases in the middle. The chain's CDR3 is CASSLPQLPLLHF. The DNA for the CDR3 is TGTGCCAGCAGCTTACCCCAGTTGCCCCTCCTCCACTTT.

This clone was picked up a small number of times. This chain uses TRBV4-2 with TRBJ2-1; no clear D gene. This CDR3 contains 10 residues. The V gene's germline CDR1 is LGHNA and CDR2 YNFKEQ. V was shortened by 6 bases and J by 8 bases, with 5 bases between the two germline ends. CDR3 loop: CASRGYEQFF. DNA for the CDR3: TGTGCCAGCAGGGGGTATGAGCAGTTCTTC.

The rearrangement joins TRBV7-2 to TRBJ2-3, with 14 bases identical to TRBD2. The CDR3 has 15 amino acids. Germline V gives CDR1 SGHTA, CDR2 FQGNSA. V lost 5 bases, J lost 7 bases, and 5 bases stayed unmatched. The CDR3 DNA follows: TGTGCCAGCAGCCGACTAGCGGGGGGGTCAAATACGCAGTATTTT. Amino acids: CASSRLAGGSNTQYF. Full variable domain (rest looked up from reference TRBV7-2 and TRBJ2-3): GAGVSQSPSNKVTEKGKDVELRCDPISGHTALYWYRQSLGQGLEFLIYFQGNSAPDKSGLPSDRFSAERTGGSVSTLTIQRTQQEDSAVYLCASSRLAGGSNTQYFGPGTRLTVL.

This clone was recorded a few times. V usage is TRBV13 and J usage is TRBJ1-6, with D perhaps TRBD1 (6 bases). The CDR3 sequence is 19 residues long. V gave up 1 base and J gave up 7 bases, with 23 bases separating them. Germline values: CDR1 PRHDT, CDR2 FYEKMQ (reference sequence). CDR3 DNA sequence: TGTGCCAGCAGCTTAGACCGGACAGCATCAACCTTCTCGAATTCACCCCTCCACTTT. It encodes CASSLDRTASTFSNSPLHF.

V and J are TRBV6-5 and TRBJ2-2; 8 positions match TRBD2. The trim removed 4 bases at V and 1 base at J, leaving 2 bases unmatched. The CDR3 consists of 15 residues. CDR1 and CDR2 from the germline V gene are MNHEY and SVGAGI. The CDR3 protein is CASSFSGGNTGELFF. CDR3 nucleotide sequence: TGTGCCAGCAGTTTCAGCGGGGGGAACACCGGGGAGCTGTTTTTT.

This clone was recorded a few times. The chain links TRBV6-6 to TRBJ2-3, with D perhaps assigned TRBD1 or TRBD2 (5 bases each). Germline V gene sequence: CDR1 MNHNY, CDR2 SVGAGI (reference sequence). V dropped 6 bases and J dropped 0 bases, with 13 bases sitting between them. This CDR3 is built from 15 residues. Here the CDR3 reads CASSLRDGSTDTQYF. CDR3 DNA: TGTGCCAGCAGCCTCCGGGACGGGAGCACAGATACGCAGTATTTT.

The genes are TRBV7-2 and TRBJ2-7; a weak D match, TRBD2 (6 bases). Trimming cost V 3 bases and J 1 base, with 7 bases left between them. CDR3 length equals 13 residues. CDR1 and CDR2 from the germline V gene are SGHTA and FQGNSA. The CDR3, as DNA: TGTGCCAGCAGCTTTGCGGGGTCCTACGAGCAGTACTTC. Protein: CASSFAGSYEQYF.

The J gene is TRBJ2-3, the V gene TRBV7-6; no definite D call. Trimming took off 2 bases at V and 4 bases at J, with 4 bases between the two ends. The CDR3 covers 12 residues. CDR1 is SGHVS, CDR2 FNYEAQ, per germline. CDR3: CASSLIADTQYF. The CDR3 coding sequence is TGTGCCAGCAGCTTAATAGCAGATACGCAGTATTTT.

The V and J genes are TRBV2 and TRBJ1-2; D gene ambiguous. V was clipped by 2 bases and J by 8 bases, with 12 bases between them. The germline V gene has CDR1 SNHLY and CDR2 FYNNEI. The CDR3 has 13 amino acids. The DNA of the CDR3 is TGTGCCAGCAGTGAATCGGGAACCCGCGGCTACACCTTC. Residues: CASSESGTRGYTF.

There are a few counts of this clone. This chain joins TRBV7-8 and TRBJ1-5; no clear D gene. CDR1 SGHVS and CDR2 FQNEAQ come from the germline V gene. CDR3 length: 14 residues. Between the trimmed V and J ends, which lost 1 base and 6 bases, there was a span of 10 bases. The CDR3 nucleotides are TGTGCCAGCAGCTTAGGGCAGTTGGGTCAGCCCCAGCATTTT. Translating gives CASSLGQLGQPQHF.

The rearrangement uses TRBV28 and TRBJ1-5, with 7 bases aligning to TRBD1. Germline loops: CDR1 MDHEN, CDR2 SYDVKM. This CDR3 is 14 amino acids long. Trimming removed 1 base from V and 4 bases from J; junction bases left unmatched: 1. The CDR3 DNA follows: TGTGCCAGCAGTTTATCAGGGGGGAATCAGCCCCAGCATTTT. Translated: CASSLSGGNQPQHF.

For this clone: The sample holds other DNA sequences that translate to the same CDR3. This chain joins TRBV5-1 and TRBJ2-5; 10 bases match TRBD2. J lost 3 bases, V lost 0 bases, and 2 bases had no gene match. Germline CDR1 reads SGHRS; CDR2 reads YFSETQ. The CDR3 consists of 15 residues. The CDR3 region has the DNA TGCGCCAGCAGCTTGGGTCTAGCGGGGGAAGAGACCCAGTACTTC. It translates to CASSLGLAGEETQYF.

This clone was counted only a few times. The gene calls are TRBV9 and TRBJ1-4; D is perhaps TRBD1 (5 bases). The length of the CDR3 is 16 residues. Looked up from germline, CDR1 is SGDLS and CDR2 is YYNGEE. The V gene lost 4 bases and the J gene lost 1 base, with 14 bases spanning the gap. This CDR3 reads CASSPHGGVTNEKLFF. CDR3 DNA: TGTGCCAGCAGCCCTCATGGGGGGGTAACTAATGAAAAACTGTTTTTT. Full variable domain (remainder filled in from reference TRBV9 and TRBJ1-4): DSGVTQTPKHLITATGQRVTLRCSPRSGDLSVYWYQQSLDQGLQFLIQYYNGEERAKGNILERFSAQQFPDLHSELNLSSLELGDSALYFCASSPHGGVTNEKLFFGSGTQLSVL.

A few counts support this clone. The CDR3 loop reads CASSIEAGELFF. Here the CDR3 DNA reads TGTGCCAGCAGCATAGAGGCCGGGGAGCTGTTTTTT. The chain is built from TRBV5-6 and TRBJ2-2, with D unresolved. The CDR3 contains 12 residues. The germline gives CDR1 SGHDT, CDR2 YYEEEE. V lost 4 bases and J lost 6, with 7 bases in between.

This clone appeared a few times. CDR3 nucleotide sequence: TGTGCCAGGTCGGCAGGGGGGCTGTTGCAGCCCCAGCATTTT. As protein: CARSAGGLLQPQHF. The chain is built from TRBV28 and TRBJ1-5; 7 bases line up with TRBD1. CDR1 and CDR2 (germline): MDHEN, SYDVKM. J was trimmed by 7 bases and V by 9 bases; bases with no gene match: 12. This CDR3 spans 14 amino acids. The full variable domain, rest sourced from reference TRBV28 and TRBJ1-5, is DVKVTQSSRYLVKRTGEKVFLECVQDMDHENMFWYRQDPGLGLRLIYFSYDVKMKEKGDIPEGYSVSREKKERFSLILESASTNQTSMYLCARSAGGLLQPQHFGDGTRLSIL.

There are a few counts of this clone. The CDR3 protein is CASSFDRSSNYGYTF. The CDR3 bases are TGTGCCAGCAGCTTTGACAGGTCTTCTAACTATGGCTACACCTTC. The gene calls are TRBV7-9 and TRBJ1-2; tentatively, D is TRBD1 (6 bases). The CDR3 length is 15 residues. V was cut by 3 bases and J by 0 bases, with 11 bases left in between. Germline assignment: CDR1 SEHNR and CDR2 FQNEAQ (reference sequence).

This clone was picked up a small number of times. One end of the junction is discordant with germline, which a read error may explain. The DNA of the CDR3 is TGTGCCAGCAGCGCTGGGAGGGGTAAGGAAATCTTT. It is translated as CASSAGRGKEIF. The V gene is TRBV7-9, the J gene TRBJ1-1; possible D gene TRBD1, 5 bases. Germline CDR1 reads SEHNR; CDR2 reads FQNEAQ (reference sequence). CDR3 length equals 12 residues. The entire variable domain, with the rest obtained from reference TRBV7-9 and TRBJ1-1, is as follows: DTGVSQNPRHKITKRGQNVTFRCDPISEHNRLYWYRQTLGQGPEFLTYFQNEAQLEKSRLLSDRFSAERPKGSFSTLEIQRTEQGDSAMYLCASSAGRGKEIFGQGTRLTVV.

This chain uses TRBV5-1 with TRBJ1-2; D may be TRBD1 (6 bases). The CDR3 consists of 15 residues. Trimming stripped 0 bases from V and 4 bases from J, with 13 bases between. CDR1 SGHRS and CDR2 YFSETQ come from the germline V gene. This CDR3 reads CASSLDRVGVYGYTF. The CDR3 DNA reads TGCGCCAGCAGCTTGGACAGGGTTGGCGTCTATGGCTACACCTTC.

This sequence joins TRBV11-2 and TRBJ2-1, with D perhaps TRBD1 (5 bases). CDR1 is SGHAT and CDR2 is FQNNGV in the germline V gene. The CDR3 totals 16 residues. V was pared by 3 bases and J by 3 bases, with 15 bases between. The CDR3 reads CASSFDSLNVYNEQFF. The DNA of the CDR3 is TGTGCCAGCAGCTTCGACAGTCTTAATGTCTACAATGAGCAGTTCTTC.

The sample holds a few counts of this clone. The J gene is TRBJ2-5, the V gene TRBV29-1; either TRBD1 or TRBD2 may fit D (6 bases each). Trimming stripped 2 bases from V and 1 base from J, with 20 bases between. Germline CDR1 SQVTM, CDR2 ANQGSEA. The CDR3 length is 17 residues. The CDR3 reads CSVEILVRGRGQETQYF. The CDR3 DNA reads as TGCAGCGTTGAAATCCTAGTTCGGGGGCGGGGCCAAGAGACCCAGTACTTC.

This clone has only a few counts. The chain couples TRBV9 to TRBJ2-6; the D is unclear. CDR1 is SGDLS and CDR2 is YYNGEE in the germline V gene. This CDR3 has 14 residues. Trimming shortened V by 2 bases and J by 2 bases, and 5 bases separated the two germline ends. The CDR3 spells CASSVTAGANVLTF. The DNA for the CDR3 is TGTGCCAGCAGCGTGACTGCTGGGGCCAACGTCCTGACTTTC.

This clone came up a few times. The J gene is TRBJ2-1, the V gene TRBV29-1; TRBD2 aligns across 9 bases. With V trimmed by 6 bases and J by 6 bases, 12 bases remained unmatched. Germline CDR1 and CDR2: SQVTM and ANQGSEA. The CDR3 sequence is 15 residues long. The DNA for the CDR3 is TGCAGCGTGGTACCCTTTGGCGGGGGGGCCAATGAGCAGTTCTTC. Protein product: CSVVPFGGGANEQFF.